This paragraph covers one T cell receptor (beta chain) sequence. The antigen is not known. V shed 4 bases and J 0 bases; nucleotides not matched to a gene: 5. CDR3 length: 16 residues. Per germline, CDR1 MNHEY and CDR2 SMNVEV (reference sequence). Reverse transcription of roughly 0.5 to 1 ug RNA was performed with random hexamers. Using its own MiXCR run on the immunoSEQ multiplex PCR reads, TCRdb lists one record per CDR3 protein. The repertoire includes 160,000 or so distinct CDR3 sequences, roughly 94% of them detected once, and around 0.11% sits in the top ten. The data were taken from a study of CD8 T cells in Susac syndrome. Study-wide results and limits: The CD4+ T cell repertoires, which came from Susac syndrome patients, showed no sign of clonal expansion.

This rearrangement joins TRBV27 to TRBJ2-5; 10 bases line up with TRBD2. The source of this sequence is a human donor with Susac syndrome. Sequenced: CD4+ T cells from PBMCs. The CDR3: CASSSLAGGDQETQYF. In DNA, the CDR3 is TGTGCCAGCAGTTCATTAGCGGGGGGCGACCAAGAGACCCAGTACTTC.